This T cell receptor (beta chain) was obtained from a study of T cell changes during pregnancy in multiple sclerosis. The data were produced by immunoSEQ multiplex PCR, yet TCRdb's version contains in-frame clones alone and is incomplete. This table has about 69,000 clones, approximately 91% appearing once. There are 14 residues in the CDR3. The V end lost 5 bases, the J end lost 2 bases, and 12 bases lay between the germline ends. The V gene's germline CDR1 is SGHRS and CDR2 YFSETQ. The TCR sequence derives from a female donor with multiple sclerosis, enrolled in a pregnancy study. Sequencing was performed on peripheral blood, taken in the third trimester of pregnancy. The J gene is TRBJ2-3, the V gene TRBV5-1; D gene ambiguous. CDR3 bases: TGCGCCAGCAGGGAGTACGCCTCCACAGATACGCAGTATTTT. Translation gives CASREYASTDTQYF. The entire variable domain, with the rest obtained from reference TRBV5-1 and TRBJ2-3, is as follows: KAGVTQTPRYLIKTRGQQVTLSCSPISGHRSVSWYQQTPGQGLQFLFEYFSETQRNKGNFPGRFSGRQFSNSRSEMNVSTLELGDSALYLCASREYASTDTQYFGPGTRLTVL.